This T cell receptor (beta chain) appears in the sequencing data of a study of blood T cell repertoires in COVID-19. Under the authors' procedure: The assay estimated nucleated cells by amplifying reference gene primers. Profiled with immunoSEQ multiplex PCR; TCRdb holds only in-frame clones, not every one. V and J calls and clone size come straight from that table; D and trimming were deduced from the DNA. The sample consists of around 190,000 clones, 80% of them appearing once. Germline V gives CDR1 LGHNA, CDR2 YSLEER. This CDR3 has 14 residues. Deletions cut 3 bases from V and 7 bases from J, with 13 bases between.

The clonotype originates from a man in his 60s with acute or convalescent COVID-19. The chain combines TRBV4-3 with TRBJ2-1, with a possible D match to TRBD2 (5 bases). Sample: peripheral blood. Here the CDR3 DNA reads TGCGCCAGCAGCCATCTCTTAGCGTCGAATGAGCAGTTCTTC. This encodes CASSHLLASNEQFF.